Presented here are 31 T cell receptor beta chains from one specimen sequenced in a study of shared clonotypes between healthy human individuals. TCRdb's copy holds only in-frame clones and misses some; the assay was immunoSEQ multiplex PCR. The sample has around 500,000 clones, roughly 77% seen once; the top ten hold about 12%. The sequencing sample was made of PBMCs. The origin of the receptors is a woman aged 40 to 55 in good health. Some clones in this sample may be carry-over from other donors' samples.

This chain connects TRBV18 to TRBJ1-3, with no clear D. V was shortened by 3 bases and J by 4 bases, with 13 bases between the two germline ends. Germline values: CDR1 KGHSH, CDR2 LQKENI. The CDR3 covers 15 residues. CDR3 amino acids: CASSPIVLEGNTIYF. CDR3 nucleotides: TGTGCCAGCTCACCTATAGTACTGGAGGGAAACACCATATATTTT.

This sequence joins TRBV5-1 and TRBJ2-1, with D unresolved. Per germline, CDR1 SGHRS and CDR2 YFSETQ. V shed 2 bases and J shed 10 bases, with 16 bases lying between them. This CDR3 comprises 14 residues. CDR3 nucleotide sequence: TGCGCCAGCAGCTTCGAGTCGCCACCTAGGGAGCAGTTCTTC. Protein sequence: CASSFESPPREQFF.

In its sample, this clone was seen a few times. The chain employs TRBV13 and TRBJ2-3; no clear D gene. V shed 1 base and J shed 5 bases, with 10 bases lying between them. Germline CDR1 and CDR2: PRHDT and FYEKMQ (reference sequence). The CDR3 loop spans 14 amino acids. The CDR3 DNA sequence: TGTGCCAGCAGCTTAGCGGCGAGGTTAGATACGCAGTATTTT. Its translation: CASSLAARLDTQYF.

CDR3 nucleotide sequence: TGTGCCAGCAGCCAGTCCGGGGCCCAAGAGACCCAGTACTTC. Translation gives CASSQSGAQETQYF. J is TRBJ2-5 and V is TRBV5-4; D possibly matches TRBD1 or TRBD2 (5 bases each). The V and J ends lost 4 bases and 1 base respectively, with 11 bases between them. This CDR3 region has 14 residues. Germline CDR1 reads SGHNT; CDR2 reads YYREEE (reference sequence).

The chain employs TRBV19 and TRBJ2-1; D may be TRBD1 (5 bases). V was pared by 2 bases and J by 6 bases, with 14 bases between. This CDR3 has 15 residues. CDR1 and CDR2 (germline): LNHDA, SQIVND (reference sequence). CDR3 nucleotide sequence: TGTGCCAGTAGTATATATGAAGGGGCCGGCAATGAGCAGTTCTTC. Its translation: CASSIYEGAGNEQFF.

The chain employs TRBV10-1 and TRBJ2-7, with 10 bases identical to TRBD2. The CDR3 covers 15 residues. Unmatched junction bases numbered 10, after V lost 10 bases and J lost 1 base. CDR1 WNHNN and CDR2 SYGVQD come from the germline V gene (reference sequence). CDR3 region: CATTSVAGGSYEQYF. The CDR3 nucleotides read TGCGCCACCACGTCGGTAGCGGGAGGTTCCTACGAGCAGTACTTC.

This CDR3 is CASSHSPGANVLTF. The CDR3 coding sequence is TGCGCCAGCAGCCACAGCCCTGGGGCCAACGTCCTGACTTTC. The chain has TRBV23-1 and TRBJ2-6; no firm D call. TRBV23-1 is filed as an ORF, its function uncertain. Trimming cost V 6 bases and J 2 bases, with 8 bases left between them. This CDR3 is built from 14 residues.

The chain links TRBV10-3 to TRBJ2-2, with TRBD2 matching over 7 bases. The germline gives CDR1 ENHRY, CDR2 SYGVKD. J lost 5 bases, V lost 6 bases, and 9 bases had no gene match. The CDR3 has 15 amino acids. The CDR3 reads CAISLGRGWTGELFF. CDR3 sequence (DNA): TGTGCCATCAGCCTAGGGAGGGGATGGACCGGGGAGCTGTTTTTT.

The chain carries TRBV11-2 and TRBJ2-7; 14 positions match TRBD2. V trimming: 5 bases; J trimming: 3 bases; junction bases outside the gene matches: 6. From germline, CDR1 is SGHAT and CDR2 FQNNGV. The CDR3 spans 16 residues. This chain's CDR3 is CASSTRTSGGIYEQYF. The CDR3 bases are TGTGCCAGCAGCACACGGACTAGCGGGGGGATCTACGAGCAGTACTTC.

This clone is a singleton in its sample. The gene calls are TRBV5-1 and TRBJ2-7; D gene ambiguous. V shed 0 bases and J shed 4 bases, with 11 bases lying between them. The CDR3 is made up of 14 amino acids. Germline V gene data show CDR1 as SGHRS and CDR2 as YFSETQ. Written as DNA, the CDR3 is TGCGCCAGCAGCTTGGCCGGCGTCCTTTACGAGCAGTACTTC. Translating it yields CASSLAGVLYEQYF.

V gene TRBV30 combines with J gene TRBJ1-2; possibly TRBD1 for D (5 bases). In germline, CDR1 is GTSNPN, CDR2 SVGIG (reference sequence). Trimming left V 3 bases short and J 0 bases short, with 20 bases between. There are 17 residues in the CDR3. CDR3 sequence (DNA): TGTGCCTGGAGATCGGGGCGCCTGGGGATTGCTAACTATGGCTACACCTTC. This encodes CAWRSGRLGIANYGYTF.

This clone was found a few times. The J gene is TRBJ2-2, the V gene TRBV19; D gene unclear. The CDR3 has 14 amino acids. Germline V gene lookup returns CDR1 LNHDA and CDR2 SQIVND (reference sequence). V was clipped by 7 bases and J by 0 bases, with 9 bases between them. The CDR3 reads CASTTYPNTGELFF. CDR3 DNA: TGTGCCAGTACTACGTACCCGAACACCGGGGAGCTGTTTTTT.

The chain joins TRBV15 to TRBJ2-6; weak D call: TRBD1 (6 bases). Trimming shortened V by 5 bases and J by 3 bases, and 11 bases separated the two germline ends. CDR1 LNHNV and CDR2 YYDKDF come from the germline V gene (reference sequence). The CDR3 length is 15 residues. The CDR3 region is CATSAQQGGANVLTF. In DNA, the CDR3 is TGTGCCACCAGCGCCCAACAGGGTGGGGCCAACGTCCTGACTTTC.

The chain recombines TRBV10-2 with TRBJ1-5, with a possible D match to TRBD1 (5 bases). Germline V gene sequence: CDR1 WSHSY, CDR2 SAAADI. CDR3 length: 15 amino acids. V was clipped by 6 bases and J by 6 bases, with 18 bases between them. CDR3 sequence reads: CASRGGRGDGQPQHF. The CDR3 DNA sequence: TGCGCCAGCAGGGGAGGGAGAGGGGACGGTCAGCCCCAGCATTTT.

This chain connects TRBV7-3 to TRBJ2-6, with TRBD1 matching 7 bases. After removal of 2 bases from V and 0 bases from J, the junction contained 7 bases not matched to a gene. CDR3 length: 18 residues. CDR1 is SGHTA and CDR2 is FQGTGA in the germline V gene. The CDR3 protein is CASSLGTESSSGANVLTF. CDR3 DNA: TGTGCCAGCAGCTTAGGGACAGAATCTAGCTCTGGGGCCAACGTCCTGACTTTC. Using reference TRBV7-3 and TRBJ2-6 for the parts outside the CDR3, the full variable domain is GAGVSQTPSNKVTEKGKYVELRCDPISGHTALYWYRQSLGQGPEFLIYFQGTGAADDSGLPNDRFFAVRPEGSVSTLKIQRTERGDSAVYLCASSLGTESSSGANVLTFGAGSRLTVL.

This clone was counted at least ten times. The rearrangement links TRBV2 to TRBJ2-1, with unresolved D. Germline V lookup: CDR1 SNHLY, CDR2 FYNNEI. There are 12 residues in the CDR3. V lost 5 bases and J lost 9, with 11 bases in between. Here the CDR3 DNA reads TGTGCCAGCAGTCTCTATGGCAGTGAGCAGTTCTTC. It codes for CASSLYGSEQFF.

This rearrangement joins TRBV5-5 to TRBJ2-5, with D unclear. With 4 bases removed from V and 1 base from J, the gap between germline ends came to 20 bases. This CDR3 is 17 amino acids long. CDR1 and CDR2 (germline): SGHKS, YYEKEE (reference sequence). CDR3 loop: CASSRGLGGGLQETQYF. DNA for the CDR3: TGTGCCAGCAGCCGTGGTTTGGGCGGTGGCCTCCAAGAGACCCAGTACTTC.

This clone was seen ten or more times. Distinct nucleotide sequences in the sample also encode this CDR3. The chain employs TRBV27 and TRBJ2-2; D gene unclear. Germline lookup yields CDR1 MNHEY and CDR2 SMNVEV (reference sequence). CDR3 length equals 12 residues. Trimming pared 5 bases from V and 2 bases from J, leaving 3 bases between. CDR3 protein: CASSLNTGELFF. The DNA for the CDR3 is TGTGCCAGCAGTCTCAACACCGGGGAGCTGTTTTTT.

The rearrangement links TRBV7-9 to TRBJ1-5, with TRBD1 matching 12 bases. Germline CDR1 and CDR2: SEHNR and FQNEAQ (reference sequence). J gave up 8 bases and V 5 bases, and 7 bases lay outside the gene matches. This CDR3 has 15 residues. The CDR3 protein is CASSEGTGGFEPQHF. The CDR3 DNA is TGTGCCAGCAGCGAAGGGACAGGGGGCTTCGAGCCCCAGCATTTT.

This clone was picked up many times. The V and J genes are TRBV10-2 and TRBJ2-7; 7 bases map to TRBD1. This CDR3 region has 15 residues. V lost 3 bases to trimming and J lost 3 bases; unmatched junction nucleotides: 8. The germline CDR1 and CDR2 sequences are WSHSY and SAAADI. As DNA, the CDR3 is TGCGCCAGCAGTGATTCGACAGGGTCTGGCTACGAGCAGTACTTC. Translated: CASSDSTGSGYEQYF.

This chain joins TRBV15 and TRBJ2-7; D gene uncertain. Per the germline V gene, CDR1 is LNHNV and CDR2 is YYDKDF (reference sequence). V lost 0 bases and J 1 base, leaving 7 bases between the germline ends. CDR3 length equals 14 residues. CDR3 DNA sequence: TGTGCCACCAGCAGAGATCCGGGTTCCTACGAGCAGTACTTC. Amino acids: CATSRDPGSYEQYF. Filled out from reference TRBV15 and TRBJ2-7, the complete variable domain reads DAMVIQNPRYQVTQFGKPVTLSCSQTLNHNVMYWYQQKSSQAPKLLFHYYDKDFNNEADTPDNFQSRRPNTSFCFLDIRSPGLGDTAMYLCATSRDPGSYEQYFGPGTRLTVT.

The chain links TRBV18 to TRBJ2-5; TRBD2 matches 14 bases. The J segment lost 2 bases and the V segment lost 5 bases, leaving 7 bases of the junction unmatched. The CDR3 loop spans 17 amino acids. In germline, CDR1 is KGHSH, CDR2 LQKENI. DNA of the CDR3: TGTGCCAGCTCAAAGACTAGCGGGAGGGCCAAACAAGAGACCCAGTACTTC. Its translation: CASSKTSGRAKQETQYF. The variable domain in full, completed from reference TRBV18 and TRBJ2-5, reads NAGVMQNPRHLVRRRGQEARLRCSPMKGHSHVYWYRQLPEEGLKFMVYLQKENIIDESGMPKERFSAEFPKEGPSILRIQQVVRGDSAAYFCASSKTSGRAKQETQYFGPGTRLLVL.

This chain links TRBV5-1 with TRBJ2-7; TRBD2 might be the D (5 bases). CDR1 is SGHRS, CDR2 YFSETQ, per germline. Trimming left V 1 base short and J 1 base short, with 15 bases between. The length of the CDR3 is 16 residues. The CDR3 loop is CASSLMGSRSSYEQYF. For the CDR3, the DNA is TGCGCCAGCAGCTTGATGGGGAGCCGATCATCCTACGAGCAGTACTTC.

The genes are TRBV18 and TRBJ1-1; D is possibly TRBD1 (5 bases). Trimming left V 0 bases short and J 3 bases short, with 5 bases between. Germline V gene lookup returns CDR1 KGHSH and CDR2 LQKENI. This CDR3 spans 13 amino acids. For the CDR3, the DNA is TGTGCCAGCTCACCACCGGGGGACACTGAAGCTTTCTTT. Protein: CASSPPGDTEAFF.

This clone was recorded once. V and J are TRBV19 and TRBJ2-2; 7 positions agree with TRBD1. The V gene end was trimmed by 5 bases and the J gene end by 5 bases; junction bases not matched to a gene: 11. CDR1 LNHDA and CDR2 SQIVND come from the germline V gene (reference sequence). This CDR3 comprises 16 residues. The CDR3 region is CASSARQGSNTGELFF. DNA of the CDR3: TGTGCCAGTAGTGCCCGACAGGGAAGTAATACCGGGGAGCTGTTTTTT.

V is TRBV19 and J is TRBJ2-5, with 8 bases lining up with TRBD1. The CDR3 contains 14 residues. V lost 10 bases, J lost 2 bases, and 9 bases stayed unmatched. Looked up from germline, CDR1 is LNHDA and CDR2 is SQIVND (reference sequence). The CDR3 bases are TGTGCCACTAAGGACAGGGTTTTTCAAGAGACCCAGTACTTC. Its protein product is CATKDRVFQETQYF.

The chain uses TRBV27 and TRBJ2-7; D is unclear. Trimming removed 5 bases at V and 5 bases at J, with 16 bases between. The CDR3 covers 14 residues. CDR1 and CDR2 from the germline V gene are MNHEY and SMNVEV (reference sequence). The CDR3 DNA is TGTGCCAGCAGTCCCACCCCACGGATCCACGAGCAGTACTTC. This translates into CASSPTPRIHEQYF.

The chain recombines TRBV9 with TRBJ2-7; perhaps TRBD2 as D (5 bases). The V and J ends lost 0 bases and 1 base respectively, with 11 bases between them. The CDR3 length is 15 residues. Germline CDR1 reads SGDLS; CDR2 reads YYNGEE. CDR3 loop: CASSVGGGWSYEQYF. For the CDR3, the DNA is TGTGCCAGCAGCGTAGGAGGAGGTTGGTCCTACGAGCAGTACTTC. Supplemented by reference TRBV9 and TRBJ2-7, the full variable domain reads DSGVTQTPKHLITATGQRVTLRCSPRSGDLSVYWYQQSLDQGLQFLIQYYNGEERAKGNILERFSAQQFPDLHSELNLSSLELGDSALYFCASSVGGGWSYEQYFGPGTRLTVT.

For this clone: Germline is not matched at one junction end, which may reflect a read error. CDR3 sequence reads: CASSLGRNNEQFF. The CDR3, as DNA: TGTGCTAGCAGCTTAGGACGAAACAATGAGCAGTTCTTC. This sequence joins TRBV7-7 and TRBJ2-1; D is undetermined. The CDR3 has 13 residues. Germline V lookup: CDR1 SSHAT, CDR2 FNYEAQ (reference sequence).

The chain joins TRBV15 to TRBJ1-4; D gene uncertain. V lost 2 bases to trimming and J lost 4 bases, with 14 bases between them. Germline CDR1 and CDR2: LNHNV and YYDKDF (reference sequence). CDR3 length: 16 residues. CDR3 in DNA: TGTGCCACCAGCAGACCCCGAGGGCAGGATAATGAAAAACTGTTTTTT. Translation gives CATSRPRGQDNEKLFF. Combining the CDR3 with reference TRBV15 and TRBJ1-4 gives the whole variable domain DAMVIQNPRYQVTQFGKPVTLSCSQTLNHNVMYWYQQKSSQAPKLLFHYYDKDFNNEADTPDNFQSRRPNTSFCFLDIRSPGLGDTAMYLCATSRPRGQDNEKLFFGSGTQLSVL.

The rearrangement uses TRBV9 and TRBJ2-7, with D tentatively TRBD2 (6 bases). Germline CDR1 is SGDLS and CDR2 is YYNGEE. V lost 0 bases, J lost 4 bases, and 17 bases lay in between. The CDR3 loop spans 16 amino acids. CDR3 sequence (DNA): TGTGCCAGCAGCGTAGAGCCGGGACTCGGCCTTTACGAGCAGTACTTC. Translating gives CASSVEPGLGLYEQYF.